The 8 T cell receptor beta chains presented below share a single source sample, sequenced in a study of OX40 agonist ivuxolimab in advanced cancers. Measured with immunoSEQ multiplex PCR; TCRdb has only the in-frame clones, and not every one. The top ten clones hold 15% to 20% of a sample with about 24,000 clones, around 83% of them seen once. The source material was CD4+ or CD8+ T cells sorted from blood, sampled in a trial of the OX40 agonist ivuxolimab. All receptors come from an adult with an advanced solid tumor such as melanoma, head and neck, liver or kidney cancer.

This sequence joins TRBV7-3 and TRBJ2-3, with D maybe TRBD1 (6 bases). V dropped 4 bases and J dropped 5 bases, with 13 bases sitting between them. The CDR3 runs 14 residues. Germline CDR1 reads SGHTA; CDR2 reads FQGTGA. The CDR3 coding sequence is TGTGCCAGCAGCTCCGACAGGTCAGGAGATACGCAGTATTTT. It specifies CASSSDRSGDTQYF.

V gene TRBV12-5 combines with J gene TRBJ2-7, with 11 bases identical to TRBD2. The V gene end was trimmed by 6 bases and the J gene end by 0 bases; junction bases not matched to a gene: 7. The germline CDR1 and CDR2 sequences are LGHNT and FRNRAP. The CDR3 has 16 amino acids. The CDR3: CASGWTSGFSSYEQYF. In nucleotides, the CDR3 is TGTGCTAGTGGATGGACTAGCGGGTTTAGCTCCTACGAGCAGTACTTC.

For the CDR3, the DNA is TGCGCCAGCAGCCAAAGAGCTTCCCACACAGATACGCAGTATTTT. It yields the protein CASSQRASHTDTQYF. V gene TRBV4-1 combines with J gene TRBJ2-3; D unresolved. Trimming pared 2 bases from V and 2 bases from J, leaving 11 bases between. CDR3 length equals 15 residues. Germline assignment: CDR1 MGHRA and CDR2 YSYEKL.

V gene TRBV30 combines with J gene TRBJ2-3, with TRBD2 identical over 12 bases. The CDR3 sequence is 16 residues long. V was clipped by 6 bases and J by 3 bases; unmatched bases: 10. CDR1 and CDR2 from the germline V gene are GTSNPN and SVGIG (reference sequence). The DNA of the CDR3 is TGTGCCTGCACCACACCGGGGACTAGCGGGACAGATACGCAGTATTTT. Encoded protein: CACTTPGTSGTDTQYF.

This clone has more than one count but fewer than ten. The CDR3 DNA is TGTGCCAGCTCCCACGGGACCCCACCATACGAGCAGTACTTC. Its translation: CASSHGTPPYEQYF. The chain combines TRBV27 with TRBJ2-7; D is perhaps TRBD1 or TRBD2 (5 bases each). Deletions cut 8 bases from V and 4 bases from J, with 18 bases between. The germline V gene encodes CDR1 MNHEY and CDR2 SMNVEV (reference sequence). The CDR3 is made up of 14 amino acids.

V gene TRBV18 combines with J gene TRBJ1-5, with D possibly TRBD1 on 5 matching bases. Trimming left V 5 bases short and J 4 bases short, with 12 bases between. This CDR3 has 14 amino acids. The germline CDR1 and CDR2 sequences are KGHSH and LQKENI. The DNA for the CDR3 is TGTGCCAGCTCAGGAGGGGCGGTAAATCAGCCCCAGCATTTT. Amino acid sequence: CASSGGAVNQPQHF.

This rearrangement joins TRBV5-4 to TRBJ1-1, with D maybe TRBD1 (6 bases). Per germline, CDR1 SGHNT and CDR2 YYREEE (reference sequence). CDR3 size: 15 residues. The V and J ends lost 3 bases and 4 bases respectively, with 16 bases between them. The CDR3 is CASSSPGDKTTEAFF. The CDR3 DNA follows: TGTGCCAGCAGCTCACCCGGGGACAAGACCACTGAAGCTTTCTTT.

This clone was recorded once. The rearrangement joins TRBV11-2 to TRBJ1-1; D remains ambiguous. Trimming shortened V by 2 bases and J by 4 bases, and 5 bases separated the two germline ends. The germline V gene has CDR1 SGHAT and CDR2 FQNNGV. The CDR3 is 12 amino acids. CDR3 bases: TGTGCCAGCAGCTTAACATCCACTGAAGCTTTCTTT. Translated, it gives CASSLTSTEAFF. The variable domain in full, completed from reference TRBV11-2 and TRBJ1-1, reads EAGVAQSPRYKIIEKRQSVAFWCNPISGHATLYWYQQILGQGPKLLIQFQNNGVVDDSQLPKDRFSAERLKGVDSTLKIQPAKLEDSAVYLCASSLTSTEAFFGQGTRLTVV.